This T cell receptor (beta chain) is from a study of T cell repertoires in cytomegalovirus infection. At the level of the study: Indicated by public TCR beta signatures were CMV infection and matching HLA type.

Broader study findings: There were carriers of CMV plus the relevant HLA, and cumulative public TCR beta family frequency identified them. HLA-C-restricted CMV clonotypes gave the most frequent clonotype in two of eight donors.

Germline lookup yields CDR1 KGHSH and CDR2 LQKENI. CDR3 length: 16 residues. Trimming shortened V by 5 bases and J by 0 bases, and 13 bases separated the two germline ends. In TCRdb, the reads were re-called with MiXCR into one record per CDR3 protein. The sample carries some 68,000 distinct CDR3 sequences, under 25% recorded once. This clonotype was counted only a few times. What it binds is unknown. Sequencing used PBMCs, sequenced either directly or after in vitro stimulation (not recorded which). This TCR came from a human donor in good health (CMV status not recorded). Some clones in this sample may be carry-over from other donors' samples. The chain has TRBV18 and TRBJ1-4; maybe TRBD1 (6 bases). CDR3 residues: CASSATGPATNEKLFF. For the CDR3, the DNA is TGTGCCAGCTCAGCGACAGGTCCTGCAACTAATGAAAAACTGTTTTTT.